A single sample gave rise to the 32 T cell receptor beta chains below, sequenced in a study of cytomegalovirus exposure and HLA in healthy donors. Measured with immunoSEQ multiplex PCR; TCRdb has only the in-frame clones, and not every one. The sample lists about 170,000 clones; 80% to 90% were seen once. Source material: PBMCs. These receptor sequences come from a woman in her twenties or thirties in good health and CMV-seronegative.

V is TRBV19 and J is TRBJ1-2; D is undetermined. With 11 bases removed from V and 8 bases from J, the gap between germline ends came to 15 bases. Per the germline V gene, CDR1 is LNHDA and CDR2 is SQIVND (reference sequence). The CDR3 contains 11 residues. The chain's CDR3 is CAGGGPGGYTF. DNA of the CDR3: TGTGCCGGAGGAGGACCGGGGGGCTACACCTTC.

The gene calls are TRBV6-1 and TRBJ1-1; no clear D. This CDR3 spans 13 amino acids. V lost 4 bases to trimming and J lost 1 base, with 7 bases between them. Per the germline V gene, CDR1 is MNHNS and CDR2 is SASEGT. CDR3 amino acids: CASSVEENTEAFF. Here the CDR3 DNA reads TGTGCCAGCAGTGTCGAGGAGAACACTGAAGCTTTCTTT.

The genes are TRBV15 and TRBJ1-3; D is possibly TRBD1 (5 bases). The CDR3 covers 16 residues. The germline V gene encodes CDR1 LNHNV and CDR2 YYDKDF (reference sequence). V was clipped by 0 bases and J by 4 bases, with 13 bases between them. CDR3 loop: CATSRDSGGRGNTIYF. For the CDR3, the DNA is TGTGCCACCAGCAGAGATTCGGGGGGGAGAGGAAACACCATATATTTT.

In its sample, this clone was seen once. This rearrangement joins TRBV6-1 to TRBJ1-6; 10 nucleotides align to TRBD1. CDR3 length equals 14 residues. The V and J ends lost 1 base and 9 bases, in that order; junction bases with no gene match: 0. Germline values: CDR1 MNHNS, CDR2 SASEGT. The CDR3 reads CASSEGTGGSPLHF. The DNA of the CDR3 is TGTGCCAGCAGTGAAGGGACAGGGGGTTCACCCCTCCACTTT.

The rearrangement joins TRBV6-1 to TRBJ2-3; 9 nucleotides align to TRBD2. V lost 8 bases to trimming and J lost 3 bases; unmatched junction nucleotides: 6. The CDR3 totals 14 residues. Germline values: CDR1 MNHNS, CDR2 SASEGT. The CDR3 nucleotides read TGTGCCAGCGATAGCGGGGGAGCTACAGATACGCAGTATTTT. This translates into CASDSGGATDTQYF.

This clone was seen a handful of times. The chain carries TRBV2 and TRBJ1-6; 7 positions match TRBD1. The CDR3 has 16 amino acids. Germline-derived CDR1 and CDR2 are SNHLY and FYNNEI. Trimming took 2 bases from V and 5 from J; bases not matched to a gene: 6. The CDR3 DNA reads TGTGCCAGCAGTGAACTATGGGGACAGAATAATTCACCCCTCCACTTT. It yields the protein CASSELWGQNNSPLHF. Using reference TRBV2 and TRBJ1-6 for the parts outside the CDR3, the full variable domain is EPEVTQTPSHQVTQMGQEVILRCVPISNHLYFYWYRQILGQKVEFLVSFYNNEISEKSEIFDDQFSVERPDGSNFTLKIRSTKLEDSAMYFCASSELWGQNNSPLHFGNGTRLTVT.

This rearrangement joins TRBV30 to TRBJ1-3; D might be TRBD1 (6 bases). The V and J ends lost 5 bases and 2 bases respectively, with 16 bases between them. Germline V CDR1 and CDR2: GTSNPN, SVGIG (reference sequence). CDR3 length equals 15 residues. The CDR3 sequence is CAWDRAGAAGNTIYF. The CDR3 DNA reads as TGTGCCTGGGACAGAGCAGGGGCAGCTGGAAACACCATATATTTT.

V is TRBV19 and J is TRBJ1-6, with D unclear. Germline V lookup: CDR1 LNHDA, CDR2 SQIVND (reference sequence). Trimming cost V 7 bases and J 0 bases, with 10 bases left between them. The CDR3 extends over 15 amino acids. The chain's CDR3 is CASKNAYSYNSPLHF. The CDR3 bases are TGTGCCAGTAAAAACGCCTACTCCTATAATTCACCCCTCCACTTT.

This chain uses TRBV7-8 with TRBJ2-5; 10 bases match TRBD1. Germline-derived CDR1 and CDR2 are SGHVS and FQNEAQ. J was trimmed by 5 bases and V by 4 bases; bases with no gene match: 16. The CDR3 extends over 18 amino acids. The CDR3 is CASSSSRQGAGGGETQYF. CDR3 sequence (DNA): TGTGCCAGCAGCTCGAGCCGACAGGGGGCAGGGGGTGGGGAGACCCAGTACTTC.

The CDR3 DNA reads as TGTGCCAGCAGCCTAGAACAGGGGCCGGACTACGAGCAGTACTTC. This gives the protein CASSLEQGPDYEQYF. The V call is TRBV5-6, the J call TRBJ2-7; TRBD1 matches at 7 bases. CDR3 length: 15 amino acids. Unmatched junction bases numbered 10, after V lost 4 bases and J lost 3 bases. CDR1 is SGHDT, CDR2 YYEEEE, per germline.

In DNA form, the CDR3 reads TGTGCCATCCGGAACCGGACTAGCCCGTACTATACGCAGTATTTT. This codes for CAIRNRTSPYYTQYF. The chain recombines TRBV10-3 with TRBJ2-3; 8 bases agree with TRBD2. Germline V gene lookup returns CDR1 ENHRY and CDR2 SYGVKD. V dropped 8 bases and J dropped 7; count of bases not matched to a gene: 14. The CDR3 covers 15 residues.

The chain links TRBV5-4 to TRBJ2-1, with 12 bases fitting TRBD2. This CDR3 has 19 residues. Germline trimming cut 4 bases from V and 4 bases from J; bases unmatched to any gene: 15. Germline values: CDR1 SGHNT, CDR2 YYREEE (reference sequence). The chain's CDR3 is CASSVGSPGLAGVYNEQFF. In nucleotides, the CDR3 is TGTGCCAGCAGCGTTGGGTCCCCGGGACTAGCGGGCGTTTACAATGAGCAGTTCTTC.

This clone was observed a few times. Here the CDR3 DNA reads TGTGCCAGCAGCAACACCAGGGACACTCAGTACACCTTC. It is translated as CASSNTRDTQYTF. The genes are TRBV7-2 and TRBJ1-2, with D tentatively TRBD1 (6 bases). The V and J ends lost 5 bases and 11 bases respectively, with 18 bases between them. Germline V gives CDR1 SGHTA, CDR2 FQGNSA. There are 13 residues in the CDR3.

The chain recombines TRBV19 with TRBJ1-2; the D gene is possibly TRBD1 (6 bases). Germline V gene lookup returns CDR1 LNHDA and CDR2 SQIVND (reference sequence). Trimming pared 0 bases from V and 4 bases from J, leaving 12 bases between. The CDR3 has 15 amino acids. CDR3 sequence: CASSIDQGSPYGYTF. In nucleotides, the CDR3 is TGTGCCAGTAGTATAGACCAGGGGAGCCCCTATGGCTACACCTTC.

V gene TRBV18 combines with J gene TRBJ1-4; the D is unclear. The germline V and J ends were trimmed by 5 bases and 2 bases, with 9 bases remaining between them. The CDR3 length is 14 residues. Looked up from germline, CDR1 is KGHSH and CDR2 is LQKENI. The CDR3 reads CASSEIRTNEKLFF. In nucleotides, the CDR3 is TGTGCCAGCTCAGAGATTCGCACTAATGAAAAACTGTTTTTT.

The chain employs TRBV5-1 and TRBJ1-1, with TRBD1 identical over 9 bases. CDR3 length: 15 amino acids. Trimming at V came to 4 bases and at J to 3 bases, leaving 7 bases not matched to a gene. The germline V gene has CDR1 SGHRS and CDR2 YFSETQ. In nucleotides, the CDR3 is TGCGCCAGCAGCAGGACAGGGGATCGGGACACTGAAGCTTTCTTT. The encoded protein is CASSRTGDRDTEAFF.

This CDR3 is CASSESGVFTEAFF. The CDR3 coding sequence is TGTGCCAGCAGTGAAAGCGGGGTATTCACTGAAGCTTTCTTT. The chain joins TRBV6-1 to TRBJ1-1; D gene ambiguous. This CDR3 region has 14 residues. V lost 2 bases, J lost 4 bases, and 11 bases lay in between. Germline CDR1 reads MNHNS; CDR2 reads SASEGT.

This CDR3 reads CASSVDPRGGDGTQYF. In DNA, the CDR3 is TGTGCCAGCAGCGTAGATCCGCGGGGGGGGGACGGGACGCAGTATTTT. The V gene is TRBV9, the J gene TRBJ2-3; 9 bases fit TRBD2. This CDR3 contains 16 residues. The germline V gene has CDR1 SGDLS and CDR2 YYNGEE. The V segment lost 0 bases and the J segment 9 bases; nucleotides outside the gene matches: 11. The entire variable domain, with the rest obtained from reference TRBV9 and TRBJ2-3, is as follows: DSGVTQTPKHLITATGQRVTLRCSPRSGDLSVYWYQQSLDQGLQFLIQYYNGEERAKGNILERFSAQQFPDLHSELNLSSLELGDSALYFCASSVDPRGGDGTQYFGPGTRLTVL.

The chain employs TRBV7-9 and TRBJ2-7; 8 bases agree with TRBD2. The CDR3 length is 15 residues. In germline, CDR1 is SEHNR, CDR2 FQNEAQ (reference sequence). J gave up 2 bases and V 2 bases, and 5 bases lay outside the gene matches. CDR3 loop: CASSLLAGGTYEQYF. CDR3 nucleotides: TGTGCCAGCAGCTTATTGGCGGGGGGAACCTACGAGCAGTACTTC.

In DNA form, the CDR3 reads TGTGCCAGCAGTGAACCCAGGGAAGGGGTCAGAGAAAAACTGTTTTTT. This gives the protein CASSEPREGVREKLFF. J is TRBJ1-4 and V is TRBV25-1, with D perhaps matching TRBD1 (5 bases). The CDR3 runs 16 residues. V lost 2 bases and J lost 8, with 18 bases in between. CDR1 and CDR2 (germline): MGHDK, SYGVNS.

This clone was picked up a small number of times. The chain couples TRBV10-1 to TRBJ1-1; D is uncertain. CDR1 and CDR2 (germline): WNHNN, SYGVQD (reference sequence). V gave up 0 bases and J gave up 6 bases, with 11 bases separating them. This CDR3 region has 14 residues. The CDR3 nucleotides read TGCGCCAGCAGTGAGTCTGTCGGGTCGGCTGAAGCTTTCTTT. Translating gives CASSESVGSAEAFF.

The genes are TRBV6-5 and TRBJ2-2; D is uncertain. Germline CDR1 reads MNHEY; CDR2 reads SVGAGI. V was clipped by 0 bases and J by 5 bases, with 10 bases between them. CDR3 length equals 15 residues. The CDR3 bases are TGTGCCAGCAGTTACTCAGTCTGGCCAACCGGGGAGCTGTTTTTT. Protein sequence: CASSYSVWPTGELFF.

The chain couples TRBV6-5 to TRBJ1-5, with 9 nucleotides matching TRBD1. Germline V gene sequence: CDR1 MNHEY, CDR2 SVGAGI. J lost 2 bases, V lost 6 bases, and 2 bases had no gene match. The CDR3 contains 14 residues. The DNA for the CDR3 is TGTGCCAGCAGGGGGACAGGGCGCAATCAGCCCCAGCATTTT. Protein: CASRGTGRNQPQHF.

The rearrangement links TRBV6-1 to TRBJ2-7; 8 bases align to TRBD1. The CDR3 spans 15 residues. Germline CDR1 and CDR2: MNHNS and SASEGT. The junction had 6 bases not matched to a gene; V was cut back by 3 bases and J by 2 bases. CDR3 sequence (DNA): TGTGCCAGCAGTGAGGGGACAGGATGGACCTACGAGCAGTACTTC. It encodes CASSEGTGWTYEQYF.

The chain combines TRBV4-1 with TRBJ2-4, with 8 bases lining up with TRBD1. Trimming at V came to 3 bases and at J to 5 bases, leaving 6 bases not matched to a gene. The CDR3 is 15 residues long. Germline V gives CDR1 MGHRA, CDR2 YSYEKL. The CDR3 is CASSHVQGEENIQYF. The CDR3 DNA reads TGCGCCAGCAGCCACGTACAGGGGGAGGAAAACATTCAGTACTTC.

The chain has TRBV6-5 and TRBJ1-2, with D hard to call. Trimming cost V 2 bases and J 7 bases, with 11 bases left between them. Germline values: CDR1 MNHEY, CDR2 SVGAGI. This CDR3 comprises 13 residues. Here the CDR3 DNA reads TGTGCCAGCAGTTACCAAGAGAGTTTTGGCTACACCTTC. Its protein is CASSYQESFGYTF.

The chain is built from TRBV5-1 and TRBJ1-1, with a tentative D call TRBD1 (6 bases). Germline V gene sequence: CDR1 SGHRS, CDR2 YFSETQ. The CDR3 runs to 14 residues. Trimming shortened V by 0 bases and J by 1 base, and 7 bases separated the two germline ends. CDR3 coding DNA: TGCGCCAGCAGCTTGGGGGGACAGAACACTGAAGCTTTCTTT. Its protein product is CASSLGGQNTEAFF.

The chain recombines TRBV7-8 with TRBJ2-3, with 9 bases that match TRBD2. The CDR3 spans 17 residues. CDR1 is SGHVS and CDR2 is FQNEAQ in the germline V gene. J was trimmed by 0 bases and V by 0 bases; bases with no gene match: 4. For the CDR3, the DNA is TGTGCCAGCAGCTTAGCGTCTAGCGGGGCTAGCACAGATACGCAGTATTTT. Its protein is CASSLASSGASTDTQYF.

This sequence joins TRBV30 and TRBJ2-3, with D perhaps matching TRBD2 (6 bases). The V and J ends lost 0 bases and 4 bases respectively, with 11 bases between them. Germline V CDR1 and CDR2: GTSNPN, SVGIG (reference sequence). This CDR3 is 14 amino acids long. The CDR3 here is CAWSVLAGPDTQYF. The CDR3 region has the DNA TGTGCCTGGAGTGTTTTGGCGGGGCCAGATACGCAGTATTTT.

This chain links TRBV6-1 with TRBJ2-1; TRBD2 matches 7 bases. The CDR3 consists of 15 residues. Germline CDR1 is MNHNS and CDR2 is SASEGT. Germline trimming cut 1 base from V and 6 bases from J; bases unmatched to any gene: 6. The chain's CDR3 is CASSEGWGGINEQFF. The CDR3, as DNA: TGTGCCAGCAGTGAAGGGTGGGGAGGGATCAATGAGCAGTTCTTC.

V and J are TRBV7-2 and TRBJ1-4, with 7 bases aligning to TRBD1. The germline V gene has CDR1 SGHTA and CDR2 FQGNSA. V trimming: 4 bases; J trimming: 5 bases; junction bases outside the gene matches: 7. The CDR3 spans 15 residues. CDR3 coding DNA: TGTGCCAGCAGCTCCAGGGGGTTTGGGAATGAAAAACTGTTTTTT. As protein: CASSSRGFGNEKLFF.

This clone was counted once. The V gene is TRBV5-1, the J gene TRBJ1-2; TRBD1 matches at 8 bases. The germline V gene encodes CDR1 SGHRS and CDR2 YFSETQ. Trimming cost V 4 bases and J 0 bases; bases outside gene matches: 8. The CDR3 has 16 residues. CDR3 protein: CASSPVQGGTNYGYTF. The DNA for the CDR3 is TGCGCCAGCAGCCCAGTACAGGGGGGAACTAACTATGGCTACACCTTC.